This passage covers 20 T cell receptor beta chains from one sample sequenced in a study of blood T cell repertoires in COVID-19. TCRdb's copy holds only in-frame clones and misses some; the assay was immunoSEQ multiplex PCR. This sample has tens of thousands of clones, with approximately 89% found just once. The sequenced sample was peripheral blood. These receptors originate from a man in his 70s with active or convalescent COVID-19.

The genes are TRBV2 and TRBJ1-2, with 8 bases lining up with TRBD1. The V gene's germline CDR1 is SNHLY and CDR2 FYNNEI. V was clipped by 4 bases and J by 6 bases; unmatched bases: 10. This CDR3 contains 15 residues. CDR3 coding DNA: TGTGCCAGCAGTGGGAGGGACAGGTCATTAAATGGCTACACCTTC. This sequence encodes CASSGRDRSLNGYTF. Drawing the rest from reference TRBV2 and TRBJ1-2, the complete variable domain is EPEVTQTPSHQVTQMGQEVILRCVPISNHLYFYWYRQILGQKVEFLVSFYNNEISEKSEIFDDQFSVERPDGSNFTLKIRSTKLEDSAMYFCASSGRDRSLNGYTFGSGTRLTVV.

The gene calls are TRBV27 and TRBJ1-5; the D gene is possibly TRBD1 (6 bases). Deletions cut 4 bases from V and 2 bases from J, with 9 bases between. Per the germline V gene, CDR1 is MNHEY and CDR2 is SMNVEV (reference sequence). The CDR3 is made up of 14 amino acids. This chain's CDR3 is CASSSQGGNQPQHF. The CDR3 nucleotides read TGTGCCAGCAGTTCACAGGGCGGCAATCAGCCCCAGCATTTT.

The chain combines TRBV27 with TRBJ1-6, with TRBD1 as a possible D gene (6 bases). The CDR3 has 16 amino acids. Germline CDR1 MNHEY, CDR2 SMNVEV (reference sequence). The V gene lost 6 bases and the J gene lost 7 bases, with 19 bases spanning the gap. CDR3 in amino acids: CASSHSDRLENSPLHF. CDR3 nucleotide sequence: TGTGCCAGCAGCCATTCTGACAGGTTGGAAAATTCACCCCTCCACTTT.

This chain links TRBV19 with TRBJ1-5; the D gene is possibly TRBD1 (5 bases). The CDR3 sequence is 12 residues long. Trimming left V 9 bases short and J 5 bases short, with 11 bases between. Germline lookup yields CDR1 LNHDA and CDR2 SQIVND (reference sequence). The CDR3 DNA reads as TGTGCCAGCAGGGCCCCGGATCAGCCCCAGCATTTT. Translation: CASRAPDQPQHF.

This clone has just one count. The genes are TRBV5-1 and TRBJ2-2, with 12 bases identical to TRBD2. The CDR3 has 18 residues. From germline, CDR1 is SGHRS and CDR2 YFSETQ. The junction had 7 bases not matched to a gene; V was cut back by 1 base and J by 3 bases. The CDR3: CASSLSASGGAHTGELFF. CDR3 coding DNA: TGCGCCAGCAGCTTGTCGGCTAGCGGGGGGGCTCACACCGGGGAGCTGTTTTTT. Looking up the rest from reference TRBV5-1 and TRBJ2-2 gives the full variable domain: KAGVTQTPRYLIKTRGQQVTLSCSPISGHRSVSWYQQTPGQGLQFLFEYFSETQRNKGNFPGRFSGRQFSNSRSEMNVSTLELGDSALYLCASSLSASGGAHTGELFFGEGSRLTVL.

This chain uses TRBV7-2 with TRBJ2-7; TRBD1 might be the D (5 bases). V gave up 1 base and J gave up 6 bases, with 13 bases separating them. Germline V gives CDR1 SGHTA, CDR2 FQGNSA. The CDR3 extends over 14 amino acids. The DNA of the CDR3 is TGTGCCAGCAGCTTAGACAGGTATCGGGTCGAGCAGTACTTC. Its translation is CASSLDRYRVEQYF.

The rearrangement uses TRBV19 and TRBJ1-4; tentative D call: TRBD1 (6 bases). CDR3 length: 15 amino acids. From germline, CDR1 is LNHDA and CDR2 SQIVND (reference sequence). Trimming cost V 2 bases and J 7 bases, with 14 bases left between them. In DNA, the CDR3 is TGTGCCAGTAGTATATGGGGGCCTAAGGGTGAAAAACTGTTTTTT. Encoded protein: CASSIWGPKGEKLFF.

The chain joins TRBV7-9 to TRBJ2-2, with D perhaps matching TRBD1 (5 bases). The ends were cut back, 1 base at V and 10 bases at J, with 10 bases in the middle. In germline, CDR1 is SEHNR, CDR2 FQNEAQ (reference sequence). There are 13 residues in the CDR3. The CDR3 loop is CASSLGGLKELFF. CDR3 DNA: TGTGCCAGCAGCTTAGGGGGCCTGAAGGAGCTGTTTTTT.

J is TRBJ2-7 and V is TRBV7-9, with D possibly being TRBD1 (5 bases). The V gene's germline CDR1 is SEHNR and CDR2 FQNEAQ (reference sequence). V shed 5 bases and J shed 6 bases, with 17 bases lying between them. This CDR3 is 14 amino acids long. DNA for the CDR3: TGTGCCAGCAGCCTTACAGGCTCCTTCGGCGAGCAGTACTTC. Protein: CASSLTGSFGEQYF. The variable domain in full, with the rest retrieved from reference TRBV7-9 and TRBJ2-7, is DTGVSQNPRHKITKRGQNVTFRCDPISEHNRLYWYRQTLGQGPEFLTYFQNEAQLEKSRLLSDRFSAERPKGSFSTLEIQRTEQGDSAMYLCASSLTGSFGEQYFGPGTRLTVT.

V and J are TRBV18 and TRBJ1-3, with 7 nucleotides matching TRBD1. CDR3 size: 14 residues. Unmatched junction bases numbered 1, after V lost 5 bases and J lost 0 bases. Germline V gene lookup returns CDR1 KGHSH and CDR2 LQKENI. DNA of the CDR3: TGTGCCAGCTCAGACAGGGTCTCTGGAAACACCATATATTTT. It is translated as CASSDRVSGNTIYF. The variable domain in full, with the rest retrieved from reference TRBV18 and TRBJ1-3, is NAGVMQNPRHLVRRRGQEARLRCSPMKGHSHVYWYRQLPEEGLKFMVYLQKENIIDESGMPKERFSAEFPKEGPSILRIQQVVRGDSAAYFCASSDRVSGNTIYFGEGSWLTVV.

V and J are TRBV19 and TRBJ1-4; weak D call: TRBD1 (5 bases). V was pared by 1 base and J by 8 bases, with 14 bases between. The CDR3 totals 15 residues. Germline-derived CDR1 and CDR2 are LNHDA and SQIVND (reference sequence). DNA of the CDR3: TGTGCCAGTAGTATAGGAGGGACTCTCGGGGAAAAACTGTTTTTT. This codes for CASSIGGTLGEKLFF.

The gene calls are TRBV5-4 and TRBJ2-5, with unresolved D. V gave up 4 bases and J gave up 5 bases, with 9 bases separating them. Looked up from germline, CDR1 is SGHNT and CDR2 is YYREEE (reference sequence). The CDR3 length is 12 residues. The CDR3 coding sequence is TGTGCCAGCAGCCCCCCCGGGGAGACCCAGTACTTC. Amino acids: CASSPPGETQYF. Full variable domain (remainder filled in from reference TRBV5-4 and TRBJ2-5): ETGVTQSPTHLIKTRGQQVTLRCSSQSGHNTVSWYQQALGQGPQFIFQYYREEENGRGNFPPRFSGLQFPNYSSELNVNALELDDSALYLCASSPPGETQYFGPGTRLLVL.

DNA of the CDR3: TGTGCCACCACGATTCAGGGGTTAGATGGCTACACCTTC. Translating it yields CATTIQGLDGYTF. V and J are TRBV6-6 and TRBJ1-2, with D perhaps matching TRBD1 (6 bases). The CDR3 sequence is 13 residues long. Trimming stripped 10 bases from V and 6 bases from J, with 18 bases between. Germline CDR1 and CDR2: MNHNY and SVGAGI (reference sequence).

This clone has only one observation. The V call is TRBV9, the J call TRBJ1-2; D unresolved. With 4 bases removed from V and 4 bases from J, the gap between germline ends came to 14 bases. Looked up from germline, CDR1 is SGDLS and CDR2 is YYNGEE. This CDR3 is 14 amino acids long. The CDR3 reads CASSKPGILYGYTF. CDR3 sequence (DNA): TGTGCCAGCAGCAAACCCGGGATCCTCTATGGCTACACCTTC.

V gene TRBV19 combines with J gene TRBJ1-2; no clear D gene. V lost 7 bases, J lost 4 bases, and 16 bases lay in between. This CDR3 has 14 amino acids. Germline loops: CDR1 LNHDA, CDR2 SQIVND (reference sequence). CDR3 protein: CASTGGTLSYGYTF. The CDR3 nucleotides are TGTGCCAGTACCGGAGGAACCCTTAGCTATGGCTACACCTTC.

CDR3 nucleotides: TGTGCCACCAGCAGATTTGCAGGGTATGCAGCTAATGAAAAACTGTTTTTT. This sequence encodes CATSRFAGYAANEKLFF. The chain joins TRBV15 to TRBJ1-4, with TRBD1 as a possible D gene (5 bases). Trimming took off 2 bases at V and 3 bases at J, with 16 bases between the two ends. CDR1 and CDR2 from the germline V gene are LNHNV and YYDKDF (reference sequence). The CDR3 covers 17 residues.

Concerning this clone: The junction departs from germline at one end; a sequencing error may be responsible. The chain uses TRBV3-1 (or the pseudogene TRBV3-2) and TRBJ1-2; D is perhaps TRBD1 (6 bases). Germline-derived CDR1 and CDR2 are LGHDT and YNNKEL (reference sequence). The CDR3 has 10 residues. CDR3 coding DNA: TGTGCCAGCAAGGACAGCCGTGCCTCCTTC. It yields the protein CASKDSRASF.

V and J are TRBV5-1 and TRBJ2-5; 11 bases line up with TRBD1. The CDR3 loop spans 14 amino acids. Germline assignment: CDR1 SGHRS and CDR2 YFSETQ. J gave up 5 bases and V 4 bases, and 4 bases lay outside the gene matches. The DNA of the CDR3 is TGCGCCAGCAGCCGGGACAGGGGGATGGAGACCCAGTACTTC. It codes for CASSRDRGMETQYF. The full variable domain, with the rest looked up from reference TRBV5-1 and TRBJ2-5, is KAGVTQTPRYLIKTRGQQVTLSCSPISGHRSVSWYQQTPGQGLQFLFEYFSETQRNKGNFPGRFSGRQFSNSRSEMNVSTLELGDSALYLCASSRDRGMETQYFGPGTRLLVL.

The rearrangement uses TRBV18 and TRBJ2-1; tentatively, D is TRBD2 (6 bases). Germline values: CDR1 KGHSH, CDR2 LQKENI. V was shortened by 4 bases and J by 0 bases, with 10 bases between the two germline ends. The CDR3 covers 15 residues. CDR3 region: CASSLGGSSYNEQFF. Written as DNA, the CDR3 is TGTGCCAGCTCACTCGGGGGAAGCTCCTACAATGAGCAGTTCTTC.

J is TRBJ2-7 and V is TRBV7-2, with 10 bases matching TRBD2. From germline, CDR1 is SGHTA and CDR2 FQGNSA. The CDR3 contains 18 residues. V shed 1 base and J 4 bases; nucleotides not matched to a gene: 13. In nucleotides, the CDR3 is TGTGCCAGCAGCTTAGTTGCACTAGCGGGGCACAACGGGTACGAGCAGTACTTC. It encodes CASSLVALAGHNGYEQYF.